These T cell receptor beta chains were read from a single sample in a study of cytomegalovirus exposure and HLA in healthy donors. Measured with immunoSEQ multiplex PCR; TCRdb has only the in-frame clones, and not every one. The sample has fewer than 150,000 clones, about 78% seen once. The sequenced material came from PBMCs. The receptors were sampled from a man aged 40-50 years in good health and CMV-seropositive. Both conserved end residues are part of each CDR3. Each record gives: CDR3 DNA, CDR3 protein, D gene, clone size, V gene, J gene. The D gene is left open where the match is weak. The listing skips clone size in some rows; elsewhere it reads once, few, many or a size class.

TGTGCCACCAGCAGAGATCCGGGGGGCAATGAAAAACTGTTTTTT,CATSRDPGGNEKLFF,-,-,TRBV15,TRBJ1-4
TGTGCCAGCAGCGTAGGGGCTTCTAGCACAGATACGCAGTATTTT,CASSVGASSTDTQYF,-,-,TRBV9,TRBJ2-3
TGTGCCAGCAGCCCCAACTTACAGGGGCTCCAGTACTTC,CASSPNLQGLQYF,TRBD1,-,TRBV7-9,TRBJ2-5
TGTGCCAGCAGCTTCAACAGGGGGCAAGGAGGCTACACCTTC,CASSFNRGQGGYTF,TRBD1,-,TRBV5-5,TRBJ1-2
TGTGCCAGCAGTTATAGGCGGGGCTCCTACAATGAGCAGTTCTTC,CASSYRRGSYNEQFF,-,-,TRBV6-5,TRBJ2-1
TGCGCCAGCAGCCAAGCCAGGGGACAGGGTAATGAAAAACTGTTTTTT,CASSQARGQGNEKLFF,TRBD1,-,TRBV4-1,TRBJ1-4
TGTGCCAGCAGTCTTCAGGGTAGCTACGAGCAGTACTTC,CASSLQGSYEQYF,-,-,TRBV6-1,TRBJ2-7
TGCAGCGCCGGGACTAGCGTCTACGAGCAGTACTTC,CSAGTSVYEQYF,TRBD2,-,TRBV29-1,TRBJ2-7
TGTGCCAGCAGCGCCCGCCGGGACAGGGATCACTATGGCTACACCTTC,CASSARRDRDHYGYTF,TRBD1,-,TRBV7-8,TRBJ1-2
TGTGCCAGCTCACCGACCGGGACAGGTACTGAAAAACTGTTTTTT,CASSPTGTGTEKLFF,TRBD1,once,TRBV18,TRBJ1-4
TGTGCCAGCAGCTTAAACGGGTTGGAGACCCAGTACTTC,CASSLNGLETQYF,-,-,TRBV7-3,TRBJ2-5
TGTGCCAGCAGCGGGGGGACAGGGGTATTCACTGAAGCTTTCTTT,CASSGGTGVFTEAFF,TRBD1,-,TRBV9,TRBJ1-1
TGTGCCAGCAGACCGGATACCGGGACTGGGACCCAGTACTTC,CASRPDTGTGTQYF,-,-,TRBV27,TRBJ2-5
TGTGCCAGCAGCGAGACGGCAGGCGCATCATCGTATTTT,CASSETAGASSYF,-,-,TRBV9,TRBJ2-3
TGCGCCAGCAGCACGACTAGCGGGAGGGCGGCGAGAAATGAGCAGTTCTTC,CASSTTSGRAARNEQFF,TRBD2,-,TRBV5-1,TRBJ2-1
TGTGCCAGCAGTTATAGGGGACAGGGGCCAGCTGAAGCTTTCTTT,CASSYRGQGPAEAFF,TRBD1,-,TRBV6-6,TRBJ1-1
TGTGCCTGGAGTCCCGGGGACTATGGCTACACCTTC,CAWSPGDYGYTF,-,-,TRBV30,TRBJ1-2
TGTGCCAGCAGCTTAGAACAGGGGGCTTACTATGGCTACACCTTC,CASSLEQGAYYGYTF,TRBD1,-,TRBV11-2,TRBJ1-2
TGTGCCAGCAGCTCTTGGGACAGTTTTTCTAACTATGGCTACACCTTC,CASSSWDSFSNYGYTF,TRBD1,-,TRBV7-2,TRBJ1-2
TGTGCCAGCAGCACCGGGACAGGGGTCACAGATACGCAGTATTTT,CASSTGTGVTDTQYF,TRBD1,-,TRBV2,TRBJ2-3
TGTGCCAGCAGTTCCCGGACAGGGACGACGACCGGGGAGCTGTTTTTT,CASSSRTGTTTGELFF,TRBD1,few,TRBV13,TRBJ2-2
TGTGCCAGCAGCTTAAAGCCCCCTCCAGGGGACAGGGGCATGAACACTGAAGCTTTCTTT,CASSLKPPPGDRGMNTEAFF,TRBD1,-,TRBV7-6,TRBJ1-1
TGTGCCAGCTCACCACTCCAGGGGTCGGGGGAGACCCAGTACTTC,CASSPLQGSGETQYF,-,-,TRBV18,TRBJ2-5